This T cell receptor (beta chain) was identified during a study of T-cell reconstitution after alpha-beta-depleted transplantation in children. The study's findings and limits: By one year post-transplant, T-cell counts and diversity largely arose from T cells that were newly produced. There were reportedly several hundred expanded graft clones from which alpha-beta T cells came about two months after transplant. The high TCRbeta diversity at day 60 in some patients came from surviving recipient T cells and thymic progenitors.

This clonotype was found many times. The target antigen is unknown. Construction of the TCRbeta library involved unique molecular identifiers. Using its own MiXCR run on the PCR reads, TCRdb lists one record per CDR3 protein. Of fewer than 35,000 distinct CDR3 sequences detected, about 6.8% appear once; the ten largest clones hold about a quarter. The CDR3 is 16 residues long. Germline loops: CDR1 LGHNA, CDR2 YNFKEQ. The ends lost 0 bases at V and 7 bases at J; junction bases unmatched: 10. The TCR was taken from a child less than two years old who had a stem cell transplant for acute myeloid leukemia, so the T cells may come from the graft donor. Sequencing used peripheral blood, obtained 60 days after TCRalphabeta/CD19-depleted stem cell transplant. V and J are TRBV4-2 and TRBJ2-5; 8 bases are a match to TRBD2. The CDR3 nucleotides are TGTGCCAGCAGCCAAGATGCGGTAGCGGGGCGTAGGACCCAGTACTTC. This translates into CASSQDAVAGRRTQYF.